The 19 T cell receptor beta chains given below trace back to one sample, sequenced in a study of tumor-infiltrating lymphocytes in localized non-small cell lung cancer. Method: immunoSEQ multiplex PCR; TCRdb's copy keeps in-frame clones and lacks some. There are some 9,300 clones in the sample; about 78% occur only once, and approximately 9% lies in the top ten. What was sequenced was lung tumor tissue. The source of these receptors is a human donor with non-small cell lung cancer.

The chain joins TRBV6-6 to TRBJ2-1, with 11 bases lining up with TRBD2. There are 14 residues in the CDR3. J lost 9 bases, V lost 5 bases, and 6 bases had no gene match. Germline assignment: CDR1 MNHNY and CDR2 SVGAGI (reference sequence). CDR3 in DNA: TGTGCCAGCAGTCTTATAGCGGGGGGGCCTGAGCAGTTCTTC. Protein product: CASSLIAGGPEQFF.

This clone has more than one count but fewer than ten. This chain connects TRBV15 to TRBJ1-1, with no clear D. This CDR3 has 13 residues. Per the germline V gene, CDR1 is LNHNV and CDR2 is YYDKDF (reference sequence). Deletions cut 0 bases from V and 7 bases from J, with 9 bases between. The CDR3 DNA reads as TGTGCCACCAGCAGAGATACGGGGTTTGAAGCTTTCTTT. This encodes CATSRDTGFEAFF.

The rearrangement links TRBV11-2 to TRBJ2-5; TRBD2 agrees at 7 bases. Germline V lookup: CDR1 SGHAT, CDR2 FQNNGV. After removal of 8 bases from V and 1 base from J, the junction contained 13 bases not matched to a gene. This CDR3 spans 16 amino acids. The CDR3 DNA follows: TGTGCCAGCCTACGGGGAGGGGAGGGACCCCAAGAGACCCAGTACTTC. Translated: CASLRGGEGPQETQYF.

The chain is built from TRBV5-1 and TRBJ2-3, with a tentative D call TRBD1 (6 bases). The CDR3 is 15 amino acids. V lost 2 bases and J 1 base, leaving 11 bases between the germline ends. The germline V gene has CDR1 SGHRS and CDR2 YFSETQ. CDR3 amino acids: CASSFGQWGTDTQYF. DNA for the CDR3: TGCGCCAGCAGCTTTGGACAGTGGGGCACAGATACGCAGTATTTT.

The chain is built from TRBV6-5 and TRBJ2-2, with D possibly being TRBD1 or TRBD2 (6 bases each). CDR1 and CDR2 from the germline V gene are MNHEY and SVGAGI. V lost 2 bases and J lost 7, with 11 bases in between. The CDR3 extends over 14 amino acids. The CDR3 reads CASSYRGASGELFF. Written as DNA, the CDR3 is TGTGCCAGCAGTTACAGGGGGGCGAGCGGGGAGCTGTTTTTT.

The chain links TRBV7-6 to TRBJ1-5, with D possibly matching TRBD1 (5 bases). The germline V gene encodes CDR1 SGHVS and CDR2 FNYEAQ. The CDR3 runs 14 residues. Trimming left V 2 bases short and J 6 bases short, with 11 bases between. CDR3 amino acids: CASSLRQGGQPQHF. The DNA of the CDR3 is TGTGCCAGCAGCTTAAGGCAGGGAGGTCAGCCCCAGCATTTT.

The CDR3 DNA sequence: TGTGCCAGCAGTGATCGAGAGGCAACTAATGAAAAACTGTTTTTT. It yields the protein CASSDREATNEKLFF. The V gene is TRBV2, the J gene TRBJ1-4, with no clear D. The V end was cut by 3 bases, the J end by 0 bases, with 8 bases between. This CDR3 is built from 15 residues. The V gene's germline CDR1 is SNHLY and CDR2 FYNNEI.

The V call is TRBV11-1, the J call TRBJ1-1, with 7 bases fitting TRBD1. This CDR3 has 14 residues. In germline, CDR1 is SGHAT, CDR2 FQDESV (reference sequence). After removal of 5 bases from V and 6 bases from J, the junction contained 9 bases not matched to a gene. CDR3 nucleotide sequence: TGTGCCAGCAGCAAAATACCAGGGGGGGCTGAAGCTTTCTTT. The encoded protein is CASSKIPGGAEAFF.

The chain is built from TRBV4-1 and TRBJ2-5; 16 bases align to TRBD2. The trim removed 0 bases at V and 4 bases at J, leaving 14 bases unmatched. Germline V gives CDR1 MGHRA, CDR2 YSYEKL. The CDR3 spans 21 residues. Here the CDR3 reads CASSQDSPAGTSGGGGETQYF. The CDR3, as DNA: TGCGCCAGCAGCCAAGATTCCCCCGCCGGGACTAGCGGGGGGGGAGGAGAGACCCAGTACTTC.

Worth noting for this clone: Other DNA sequences in this sample translate to the same CDR3. This chain joins TRBV7-2 and TRBJ2-3; D is ambiguous. Germline V gives CDR1 SGHTA, CDR2 FQGNSA. Trimming cost V 0 bases and J 5 bases, with 6 bases left between them. There are 13 residues in the CDR3. The DNA for the CDR3 is TGTGCCAGCAGCTTAGCGTGGGAAGATACGCAGTATTTT. Its protein product is CASSLAWEDTQYF. Based on the CDR3 plus reference TRBV7-2 and TRBJ2-3, the full variable domain is GAGVSQSPSNKVTEKGKDVELRCDPISGHTALYWYRQSLGQGLEFLIYFQGNSAPDKSGLPSDRFSAERTGGSVSTLTIQRTQQEDSAVYLCASSLAWEDTQYFGPGTRLTVL.

The rearrangement uses TRBV5-6 and TRBJ2-7; 8 nucleotides line up with TRBD1. The CDR3 loop spans 15 amino acids. Germline trimming cut 3 bases from V and 2 bases from J; bases unmatched to any gene: 7. The V gene's germline CDR1 is SGHDT and CDR2 YYEEEE. The CDR3 sequence: CASSSSGRGPYEQYF. As DNA, the CDR3 is TGTGCCAGCAGCTCCTCGGGCAGGGGGCCCTACGAGCAGTACTTC.

This clone appeared a single time. The CDR3 DNA reads TGCGCCAGCAGCTTGGCCGCGACAGGGACCTACGAGCAGTACTTC. Translated: CASSLAATGTYEQYF. The chain is built from TRBV5-1 and TRBJ2-7; 7 nucleotides line up with TRBD1. The germline gives CDR1 SGHRS, CDR2 YFSETQ. The J segment lost 2 bases and the V segment lost 0 bases, leaving 5 bases of the junction unmatched. The CDR3 covers 15 residues. Based on the CDR3 plus reference TRBV5-1 and TRBJ2-7, the full variable domain is KAGVTQTPRYLIKTRGQQVTLSCSPISGHRSVSWYQQTPGQGLQFLFEYFSETQRNKGNFPGRFSGRQFSNSRSEMNVSTLELGDSALYLCASSLAATGTYEQYFGPGTRLTVT.

This clone has only a few counts. The chain joins TRBV28 to TRBJ1-4; 7 bases line up with TRBD1. The J segment lost 11 bases and the V segment lost 6 bases, leaving 9 bases of the junction unmatched. The germline gives CDR1 MDHEN, CDR2 SYDVKM. The CDR3 has 13 amino acids. CDR3 sequence reads: CASRVTGRGKLFF. The CDR3 coding sequence is TGTGCCAGCAGGGTGACAGGGCGGGGGAAACTGTTTTTT.

This rearrangement joins TRBV5-1 to TRBJ2-1, with D maybe TRBD2 (5 bases). The ends were cut back, 0 bases at V and 0 bases at J, with 10 bases in the middle. CDR3 length equals 16 residues. The germline CDR1 and CDR2 sequences are SGHRS and YFSETQ. CDR3 sequence (DNA): TGCGCCAGCAGCTTGGCCGGAGGAAGCTCCTACAATGAGCAGTTCTTC. This encodes CASSLAGGSSYNEQFF.

The J gene is TRBJ2-3, the V gene TRBV4-3; D uncertain. Trimming stripped 3 bases from V and 0 bases from J, with 10 bases between. CDR3 length: 15 amino acids. Germline CDR1 reads LGHNA; CDR2 reads YSLEER. The CDR3 spells CASSQGSSSTDTQYF. CDR3 in DNA: TGCGCCAGCAGCCAGGGTAGTTCTAGCACAGATACGCAGTATTTT.

The gene calls are TRBV19 and TRBJ2-1, with D tentatively TRBD2 (6 bases). The CDR3 sequence is 20 residues long. Looked up from germline, CDR1 is LNHDA and CDR2 is SQIVND (reference sequence). Trimming removed 7 bases from V and 0 bases from J, with 28 bases in between. CDR3 region: CASTKRADGGAGISYNEQFF. The CDR3 DNA follows: TGTGCCAGTACCAAACGGGCAGACGGGGGAGCAGGAATCTCCTACAATGAGCAGTTCTTC.

J is TRBJ1-5 and V is TRBV6-1, with 7 bases identical to TRBD1. CDR1 and CDR2 (germline): MNHNS, SASEGT. V was pared by 6 bases and J by 4 bases, with 3 bases of the junction left unmatched. The length of the CDR3 is 13 residues. CDR3: CASRLTGNQPQHF. DNA for the CDR3: TGTGCCAGCAGGCTGACAGGGAATCAGCCCCAGCATTTT.

CDR3 residues: CASSFDLEGGQEQYF. The CDR3, as DNA: TGTGCCAGCAGTTTTGATTTGGAGGGGGGTCAGGAGCAGTACTTC. The gene calls are TRBV28 and TRBJ2-7; the D call may be TRBD1 or TRBD2 (6 bases each). CDR1 and CDR2 (germline): MDHEN, SYDVKM. Trimming removed 3 bases from V and 7 bases from J, with 19 bases in between. CDR3 length: 15 amino acids.

This chain joins TRBV10-1 and TRBJ2-1; TRBD2 might be the D (6 bases). The CDR3 sequence is 18 residues long. Germline assignment: CDR1 WNHNN and CDR2 SYGVQD (reference sequence). The V end was cut by 5 bases, the J end by 0 bases, with 20 bases between. CDR3 nucleotides: TGCGCCAGCAGTCTTCGAGCGGGCAGCTTGAGCTCCTACAATGAGCAGTTCTTC. It yields the protein CASSLRAGSLSSYNEQFF.